Following are 5 T cell receptor beta chains from one sample sequenced in a study of cytomegalovirus exposure and HLA in healthy donors. The PCR ran on 60 Vbeta and 13 Jbeta primers. TCRdb's table, derived via immunoSEQ multiplex PCR, lists solely in-frame clones and lacks some. The sample has roughly 110,000 clones, 60% to 80% seen once. The sequenced sample consisted of PBMCs. Receptors originate from a boy aged 5-17 years in good health and CMV-seronegative.

The chain uses TRBV6-5 and TRBJ2-5; D gene unclear. Germline CDR1 MNHEY, CDR2 SVGAGI. The CDR3 is made up of 13 amino acids. V lost 0 bases, J lost 7 bases, and 9 bases lay in between. The CDR3: CASSYSRLGTQYF. CDR3 nucleotides: TGTGCCAGCAGTTACTCGAGGCTAGGGACCCAGTACTTC.

V is TRBV5-8 and J is TRBJ2-7; D may be TRBD2 (6 bases). The CDR3 contains 14 residues. Trimming removed 4 bases at V and 3 bases at J, with 14 bases between. Per germline, CDR1 SGHTS and CDR2 YDEGEE. The CDR3 loop reads CASSAGRTLYEQYF. The CDR3 DNA reads as TGTGCCAGCAGCGCGGGACGTACCCTCTACGAGCAGTACTTC.

This chain joins TRBV2 and TRBJ1-2; possible D gene TRBD1, 5 bases. The CDR3 extends over 12 amino acids. The ends were cut back, 6 bases at V and 7 bases at J, with 12 bases in the middle. CDR1 and CDR2 (germline): SNHLY, FYNNEI. The CDR3 nucleotides are TGTGCCAGCAGGGGGCCTGTGGGTGGCTACACCTTC. It specifies CASRGPVGGYTF.

This clone occurred a few times. The chain joins TRBV30 to TRBJ2-3; the D is unclear. The CDR3 totals 15 residues. Germline V gives CDR1 GTSNPN, CDR2 SVGIG (reference sequence). V dropped 0 bases and J dropped 4 bases, with 14 bases sitting between them. The CDR3 is CAWSVRDWLSDTQYF. Written as DNA, the CDR3 is TGTGCCTGGAGTGTACGTGACTGGCTCTCAGATACGCAGTATTTT.

J is TRBJ1-5 and V is TRBV19; D not certain. V lost 6 bases, J lost 9 bases, and 15 bases lay in between. Germline values: CDR1 LNHDA, CDR2 SQIVND (reference sequence). CDR3 length: 13 residues. DNA of the CDR3: TGTGCCAGTAGCTCCCGGCCGGGGAGGCCCCAGCATTTT. Protein sequence: CASSSRPGRPQHF.